This T cell receptor (beta chain) is from a study of T cell repertoires in cytomegalovirus infection. Study in general: Well-studied HLA-B-restricted CMV epitopes were used in the study alongside recently identified HLA-C-restricted ones. Matching HLA type, along with CMV infection, was indicated by public TCR beta signatures. Findings and limits, study-wide: CMV-specific TCR beta clonotypes restricted by HLA-C were the ones dominating the ex vivo response. Carriers of CMV and the relevant HLA type were discriminated by public TCR beta frequency.

The germline V and J ends were trimmed by 1 base and 0 bases, with 10 bases remaining between them. The CDR3 runs 16 residues. Germline lookup yields CDR1 SNHLY and CDR2 FYNNEI. TCRdb processed the reads anew with MiXCR; each CDR3 protein has one entry. The repertoire has approximately 110,000 distinct CDR3 sequences, roughly 32% of them found once; the top ten carry 45% to 65%. Remarks on this clonotype: Its antigen is currently unknown.

The sample in question was CD8+ T cells from cultured PBMCs, obtained from culture after CMV antigen stimulation. The clonotype was recovered from a human donor in good health (CMV status not recorded). Some clones in this sample may be carry-over from other donors' samples. The chain has TRBV2 and TRBJ2-1; D unresolved. In nucleotides, the CDR3 is TGTGCCAGCAGTGAAGATCTCTGGGGCTCCTACAATGAGCAGTTCTTC. It specifies CASSEDLWGSYNEQFF.